This T cell receptor (beta chain) appears in the sequencing data of a study of blood T cell repertoires in COVID-19. The repertoire was sequenced with immunoSEQ multiplex PCR; TCRdb's copy has only in-frame clones and lacks some. Counted here are roughly 300,000 clones, approximately 84% occurring once; the ten biggest clones make up roughly 4.5%. Germline CDR1 KGHSH, CDR2 LQKENI. CDR3 length: 15 amino acids. Losses at the gene ends were 2 bases for V and 6 bases for J; bases not matched to a gene: 1. Sequenced input: PBMCs or T cells enriched from blood (not recorded which). The rearrangement uses TRBV18 and TRBJ2-1, with 13 bases identical to TRBD2. The source is a young man who had recovered from COVID-19. CDR3 amino acids: CASSPWTSGGNEQFF. The DNA for the CDR3 is TGTGCCAGCTCACCATGGACTAGCGGGGGCAATGAGCAGTTCTTC.